This is a list of T cell receptor beta chains from one sample in a study of blood T cell repertoires in COVID-19. Method: immunoSEQ multiplex PCR; TCRdb's copy keeps in-frame clones and lacks some. The sample lists 150,000 to 200,000 clones, 76% seen once, with about a sixth in the top ten. Sequences were obtained from PBMCs or T cells enriched from blood (not recorded which). These receptors all stem from a woman aged 45-59 years with acute COVID-19. Each CDR3 is given with its conserved first and last residue. D genes are given only for firm matches. The size entry is marked missing in some rows and otherwise reads once, few, many or a size class.

clone_size	cdr3_length	d_call	v_call	j_call	cdr3_aa	cdr3_nt
NA	13	TRBD1	TRBV6-5	TRBJ2-5	CASRRQGQETQYF	TGTGCCAGCAGGAGACAGGGACAAGAGACCCAGTACTTC
NA	20	TRBD2	TRBV9	TRBJ2-3	CASSPRRSGGDKTSTDTQYF	TGTGCCAGCAGCCCCCGTAGGAGCGGGGGGGATAAAACGAGCACAGATACGCAGTATTTT
NA	16	NA	TRBV2	TRBJ1-1	CASSEGQAFMNTEAFF	TGTGCCAGCAGTGAAGGGCAGGCTTTCATGAACACTGAAGCTTTCTTT
NA	18	NA	TRBV7-5	TRBJ1-5	CVRSSKTGMGRHNQPQHF	TGTGTCAGAAGCTCTAAGACAGGGATGGGCCGCCACAATCAGCCCCAGCATTTT
NA	13	NA	TRBV6-6	TRBJ2-2	CASSTPGSGELFF	TGTGCCAGCAGTACTCCAGGGTCCGGGGAGCTGTTTTTT
NA	14	NA	TRBV27	TRBJ2-3	CASSTRGPTDTQYF	TGTGCCAGCAGTACCAGGGGCCCCACAGATACGCAGTATTTT
NA	15	NA	TRBV5-6	TRBJ1-5	CASSLADRSNQPQHF	TGTGCCAGCAGCTTGGCCGACAGGAGCAATCAGCCCCAGCATTTT
NA	16	TRBD1	TRBV19	TRBJ1-2	CASRPGGTGLRGGYTF	TGTGCCAGTAGGCCTGGCGGGACAGGCCTAAGGGGAGGCTACACCTTC
NA	14	NA	TRBV7-9	TRBJ1-4	CASRGDTTNEKLFF	TGTGCCAGCAGGGGGGACACTACTAATGAAAAACTGTTTTTT
few	15	NA	TRBV5-1	TRBJ2-2	CASSLGQARTGELFF	TGCGCCAGCAGCTTGGGACAGGCAAGGACCGGGGAGCTGTTTTTT
NA	12	NA	TRBV12-3/TRBV12-4	TRBJ1-1	CASRWAGSEAFF	TGTGCCAGCAGGTGGGCAGGAAGTGAAGCTTTCTTT
few	18	TRBD1	TRBV16	TRBJ1-1	CASSHHKNPDRGPNIAFF	TGTGCCAGCAGCCACCATAAAAACCCCGACAGGGGGCCCAATATAGCTTTCTTT
NA	13	NA	TRBV7-3	TRBJ1-6	CASSYGSNSPLHF	TGTGCCAGCAGCTACGGGTCCAATTCACCCCTCCACTTT
few	16	TRBD1	TRBV7-9	TRBJ1-5	CASSLEGGLGNQPQHF	TGTGCCAGCAGCTTAGAAGGGGGCTTGGGGAATCAGCCCCAGCATTTT
NA	15	TRBD1	TRBV19	TRBJ2-3	CASSIGGQGFDTQYF	TGTGCCAGTAGTATAGGGGGACAGGGCTTCGATACGCAGTATTTT
NA	16	NA	TRBV11-2	TRBJ1-3	CASSLDRRGYGNTIYF	TGTGCCAGCAGCTTAGATCGGCGAGGGTACGGAAACACCATATATTTT
NA	18	TRBD2	TRBV28	TRBJ2-3	CASSFNPRTSGSTDTQYF	TGTGCCAGCAGCTTCAACCCCCGGACTAGCGGGAGCACAGATACGCAGTATTTT
once	15	TRBD1	TRBV30	TRBJ1-4	CAWNQRTGQNEKLFF	TGTGCCTGGAACCAGCGGACAGGGCAGAATGAAAAACTGTTTTTT
NA	13	NA	TRBV2	TRBJ2-2	CASSDHRAGELFF	TGTGCCAGCAGTGATCACAGGGCCGGGGAGCTGTTTTTT
few	13	NA	TRBV7-3	TRBJ1-3	CASSSGNGNTIYF	TGTGCCAGCAGCTCGGGTAATGGAAACACCATATATTTT
few	17	TRBD1	TRBV19	TRBJ1-5	CASSIGDGGTGYQPQHF	TGTGCCAGTAGTATAGGGGATGGGGGGACAGGGTATCAGCCCCAGCATTTT
NA	16	TRBD1	TRBV19	TRBJ2-4	CASGTGQLLAKNIQYF	TGTGCCAGCGGTACGGGACAGCTACTAGCCAAAAACATTCAGTACTTC